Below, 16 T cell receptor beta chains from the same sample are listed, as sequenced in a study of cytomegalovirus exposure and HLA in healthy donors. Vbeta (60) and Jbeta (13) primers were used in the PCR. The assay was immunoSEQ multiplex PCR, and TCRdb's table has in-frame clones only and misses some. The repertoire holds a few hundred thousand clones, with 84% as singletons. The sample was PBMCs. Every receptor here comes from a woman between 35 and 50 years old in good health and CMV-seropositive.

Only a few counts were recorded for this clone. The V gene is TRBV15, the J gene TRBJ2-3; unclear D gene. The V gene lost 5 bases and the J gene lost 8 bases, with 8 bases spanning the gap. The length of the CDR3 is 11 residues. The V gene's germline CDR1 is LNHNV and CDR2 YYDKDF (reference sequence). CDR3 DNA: TGTGCCACCAGCCTTGGGCCTACGCAGTATTTT. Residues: CATSLGPTQYF. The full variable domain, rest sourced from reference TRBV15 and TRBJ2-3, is DAMVIQNPRYQVTQFGKPVTLSCSQTLNHNVMYWYQQKSSQAPKLLFHYYDKDFNNEADTPDNFQSRRPNTSFCFLDIRSPGLGDTAMYLCATSLGPTQYFGPGTRLTVL.

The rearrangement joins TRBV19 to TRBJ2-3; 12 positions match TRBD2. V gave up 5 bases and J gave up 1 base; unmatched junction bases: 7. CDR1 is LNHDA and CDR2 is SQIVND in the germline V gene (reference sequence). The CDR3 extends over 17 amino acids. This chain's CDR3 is CASSPRTSGTRTDTQYF. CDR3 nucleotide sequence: TGTGCCAGTAGTCCACGGACTAGCGGGACTCGCACAGATACGCAGTATTTT.

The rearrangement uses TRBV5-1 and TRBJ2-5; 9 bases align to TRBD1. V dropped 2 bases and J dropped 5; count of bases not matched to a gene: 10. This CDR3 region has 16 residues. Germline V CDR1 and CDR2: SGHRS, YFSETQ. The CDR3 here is CASSFRTGGSSETQYF. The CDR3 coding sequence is TGCGCCAGCAGCTTCCGCACAGGGGGCTCATCGGAGACCCAGTACTTC.

The CDR3 sequence is CASSLGESYQPQHF. In DNA, the CDR3 is TGTGCCAGCAGCTTAGGAGAATCCTATCAGCCCCAGCATTTT. The chain has TRBV7-6 and TRBJ1-5; D unresolved. The CDR3 extends over 14 amino acids. The germline V and J ends were trimmed by 1 base and 5 bases, with 9 bases remaining between them. Germline V gene data show CDR1 as SGHVS and CDR2 as FNYEAQ.

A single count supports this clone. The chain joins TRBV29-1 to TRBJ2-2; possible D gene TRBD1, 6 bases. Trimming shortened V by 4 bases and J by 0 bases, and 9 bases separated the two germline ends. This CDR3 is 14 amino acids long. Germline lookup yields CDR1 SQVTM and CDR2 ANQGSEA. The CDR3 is CSVAGAANTGELFF. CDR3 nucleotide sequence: TGCAGCGTTGCAGGGGCCGCGAACACCGGGGAGCTGTTTTTT.

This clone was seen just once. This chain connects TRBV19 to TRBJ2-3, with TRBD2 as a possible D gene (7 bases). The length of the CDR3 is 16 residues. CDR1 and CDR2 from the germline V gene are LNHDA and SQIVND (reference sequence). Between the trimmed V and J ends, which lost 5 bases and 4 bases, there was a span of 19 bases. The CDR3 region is CASSARGAGQPDTQYF. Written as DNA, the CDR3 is TGTGCCAGTAGTGCCCGGGGGGCGGGGCAACCAGATACGCAGTATTTT.

Here the CDR3 DNA reads TGTGCCAGCAGCTTAGCGCTGGGGGCGCCGGATACGCAGTATTTT. This sequence encodes CASSLALGAPDTQYF. This chain uses TRBV7-9 with TRBJ2-3, with D perhaps matching TRBD1 (6 bases). Trimming shortened V by 0 bases and J by 6 bases, and 13 bases separated the two germline ends. CDR3 length equals 15 residues. The germline V gene has CDR1 SEHNR and CDR2 FQNEAQ (reference sequence).

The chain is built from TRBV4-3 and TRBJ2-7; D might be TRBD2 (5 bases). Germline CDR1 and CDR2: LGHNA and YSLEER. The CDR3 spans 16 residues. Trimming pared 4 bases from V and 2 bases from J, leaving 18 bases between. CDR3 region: CASSPSGSPLTYEQYF. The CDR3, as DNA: TGCGCCAGCAGCCCCTCGGGGTCCCCCCTAACCTACGAGCAGTACTTC.

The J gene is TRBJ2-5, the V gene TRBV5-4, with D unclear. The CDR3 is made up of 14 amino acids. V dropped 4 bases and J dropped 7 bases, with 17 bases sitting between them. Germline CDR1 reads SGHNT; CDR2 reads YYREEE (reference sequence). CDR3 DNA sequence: TGTGCCAGCAGCGTAGAGGCCTTCTTGGGGACCCAGTACTTC. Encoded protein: CASSVEAFLGTQYF.

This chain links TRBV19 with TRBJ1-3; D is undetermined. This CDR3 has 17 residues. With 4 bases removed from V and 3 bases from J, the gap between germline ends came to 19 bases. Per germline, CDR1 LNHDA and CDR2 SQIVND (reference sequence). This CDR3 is CASSTIIQPWSGNTIYF. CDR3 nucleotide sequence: TGTGCCAGTAGTACCATCATCCAGCCCTGGAGTGGAAACACCATATATTTT.

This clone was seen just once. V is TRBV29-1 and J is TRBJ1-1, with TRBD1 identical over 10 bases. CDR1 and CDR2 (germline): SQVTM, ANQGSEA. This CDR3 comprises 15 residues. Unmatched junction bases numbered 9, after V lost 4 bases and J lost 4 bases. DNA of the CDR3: TGCAGCGTTGTCCGGGACAGGGGTGTTAGCACTGAAGCTTTCTTT. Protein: CSVVRDRGVSTEAFF.

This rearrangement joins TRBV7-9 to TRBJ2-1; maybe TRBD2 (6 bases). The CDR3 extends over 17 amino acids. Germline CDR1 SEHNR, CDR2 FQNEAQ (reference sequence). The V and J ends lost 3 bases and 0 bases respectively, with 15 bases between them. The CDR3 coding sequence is TGTGCCAGCAGCTTCCTGGGAGGAGGGGTCTCCTACAATGAGCAGTTCTTC. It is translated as CASSFLGGGVSYNEQFF.

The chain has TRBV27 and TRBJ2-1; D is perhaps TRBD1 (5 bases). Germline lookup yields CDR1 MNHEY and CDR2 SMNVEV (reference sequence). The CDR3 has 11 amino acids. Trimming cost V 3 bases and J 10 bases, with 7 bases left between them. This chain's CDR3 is CASSLAGEQFF. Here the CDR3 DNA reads TGTGCCAGCAGTTTGGCAGGGGAGCAGTTCTTC.

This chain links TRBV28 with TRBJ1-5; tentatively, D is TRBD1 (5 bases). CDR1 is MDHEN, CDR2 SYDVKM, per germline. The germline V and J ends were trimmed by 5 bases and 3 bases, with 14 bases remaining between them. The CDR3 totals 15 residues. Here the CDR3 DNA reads TGTGCCAGCAGTGTCGCAGGGATCGCCAATCAGCCCCAGCATTTT. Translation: CASSVAGIANQPQHF.

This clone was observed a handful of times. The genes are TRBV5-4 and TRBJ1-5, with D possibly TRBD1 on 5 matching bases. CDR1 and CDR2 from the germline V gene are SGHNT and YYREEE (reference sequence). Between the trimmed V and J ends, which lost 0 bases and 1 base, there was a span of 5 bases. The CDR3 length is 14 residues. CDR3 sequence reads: CASSLGTSNQPQHF. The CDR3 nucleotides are TGTGCCAGCAGCTTGGGGACAAGCAATCAGCCCCAGCATTTT.

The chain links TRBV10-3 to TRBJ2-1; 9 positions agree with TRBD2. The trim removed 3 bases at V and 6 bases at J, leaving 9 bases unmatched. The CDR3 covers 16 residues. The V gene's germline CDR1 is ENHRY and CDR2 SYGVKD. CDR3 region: CAISDPAGGGGNEQFF. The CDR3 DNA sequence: TGTGCCATCAGTGACCCAGCGGGAGGAGGGGGCAATGAGCAGTTCTTC.